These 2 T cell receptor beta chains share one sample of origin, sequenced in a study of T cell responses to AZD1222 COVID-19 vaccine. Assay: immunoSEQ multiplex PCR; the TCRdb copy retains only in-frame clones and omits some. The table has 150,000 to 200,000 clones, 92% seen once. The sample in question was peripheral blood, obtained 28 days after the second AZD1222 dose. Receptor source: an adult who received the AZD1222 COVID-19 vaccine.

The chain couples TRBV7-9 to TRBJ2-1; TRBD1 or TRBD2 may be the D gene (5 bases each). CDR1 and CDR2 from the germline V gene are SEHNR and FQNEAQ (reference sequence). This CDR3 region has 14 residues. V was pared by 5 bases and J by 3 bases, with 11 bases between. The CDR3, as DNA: TGTGCCAGCAGCGAAAGGGACGGCTACAATGAGCAGTTCTTC. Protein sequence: CASSERDGYNEQFF. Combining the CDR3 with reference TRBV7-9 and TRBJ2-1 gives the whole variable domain DTGVSQNPRHKITKRGQNVTFRCDPISEHNRLYWYRQTLGQGPEFLTYFQNEAQLEKSRLLSDRFSAERPKGSFSTLEIQRTEQGDSAMYLCASSERDGYNEQFFGPGTRLTVL.

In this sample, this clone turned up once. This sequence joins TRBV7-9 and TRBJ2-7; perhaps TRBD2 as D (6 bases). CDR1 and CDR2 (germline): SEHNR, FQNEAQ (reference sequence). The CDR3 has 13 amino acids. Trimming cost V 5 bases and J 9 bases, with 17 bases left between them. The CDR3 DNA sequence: TGTGCCAGCAGCCCCGAAGGAGGGAAGTGGCAGTACTTC. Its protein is CASSPEGGKWQYF.